The clone carrying this T cell receptor beta chain was seen only a few times. Its cognate antigen is unknown. This specimen comes from a study of CD8+ T cells in alopecia areata. Study-level findings and limits: An increase in clonality over normal scalp was evident in lesional scalp, especially alopecia totalis/universalis.

Peripheral blood, together with lesional scalp punch biopsies, was collected from alopecia areata patients. Reverse transcribed after extraction, RNA yielded cDNA as the sequencing template. Data came from immunoSEQ multiplex PCR; TCRdb stores just in-frame clones and leaves some out. The table records roughly 170,000 clones, just under 60% of them present only once. This sequence was found in a human donor with alopecia areata. Sample: CD4+ T cells sorted from blood, taken at week 0.

CDR3 nucleotides: TGTGCCTGGAGTTACGGGTCTGGGGCCAACGTCCTGACTTTC. This gives the protein CAWSYGSGANVLTF. The chain has TRBV30 and TRBJ2-6; D gene ambiguous. This CDR3 is built from 14 residues. V was trimmed by 2 bases and J by 1 base, leaving 6 bases between them. Germline CDR1 is GTSNPN and CDR2 is SVGIG (reference sequence).